This T cell receptor beta chain was identified during a study of glioma-infiltrating T cells after dendritic cell vaccination. For the study at large: Autologous tumor lysate was loaded overnight onto monocyte-derived dendritic cells grown less than 8 days with IL-4 and GM-CSF.

No glioblastoma patient carried an isocitrate dehydrogenase mutation. This CDR3 spans 16 amino acids. CDR1 and CDR2 (germline): GTSNPN, SVGIG (reference sequence). The V segment lost 4 bases and the J segment 4 bases; nucleotides outside the gene matches: 8. Concerning this clone: Antigen: not known.

TCRdb's table, derived via immunoSEQ multiplex PCR, lists solely in-frame clones and lacks some. Counted here are 85,000 to 95,000 clones, over 75% occurring once; the ten biggest clones make up around 16%. Broader study findings: Higher TCR clonality did not directly relate to longer survival.

The TCR originated in a human donor with glioblastoma. The input for sequencing was blood, taken before dendritic cell vaccination. The rearrangement links TRBV30 to TRBJ2-3, with TRBD2 matching over 13 bases. The CDR3 region has the DNA TGTGCCTGGACCCTGGGGACTAGCGGGATGGCAGATACGCAGTATTTT. Its translation is CAWTLGTSGMADTQYF.